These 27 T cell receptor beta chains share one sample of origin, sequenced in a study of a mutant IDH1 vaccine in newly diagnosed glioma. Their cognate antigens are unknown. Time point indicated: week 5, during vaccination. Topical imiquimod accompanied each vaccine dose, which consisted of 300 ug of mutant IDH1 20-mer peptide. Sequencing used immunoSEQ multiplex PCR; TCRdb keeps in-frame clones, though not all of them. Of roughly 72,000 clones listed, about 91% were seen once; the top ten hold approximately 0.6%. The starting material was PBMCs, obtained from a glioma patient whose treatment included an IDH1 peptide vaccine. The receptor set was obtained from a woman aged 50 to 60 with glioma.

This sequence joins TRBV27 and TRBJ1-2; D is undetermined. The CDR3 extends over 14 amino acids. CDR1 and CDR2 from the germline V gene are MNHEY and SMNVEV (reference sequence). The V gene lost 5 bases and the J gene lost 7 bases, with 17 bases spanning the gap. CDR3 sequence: CASSPGRSEVGYTF. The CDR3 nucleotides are TGTGCCAGCAGTCCAGGACGGTCCGAAGTTGGCTACACCTTC.

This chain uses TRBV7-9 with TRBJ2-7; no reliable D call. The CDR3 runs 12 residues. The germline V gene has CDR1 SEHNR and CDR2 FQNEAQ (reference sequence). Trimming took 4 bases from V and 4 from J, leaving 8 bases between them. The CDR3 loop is CASSSNIYEQYF. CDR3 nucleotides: TGTGCCAGCAGCTCAAACATATACGAGCAGTACTTC. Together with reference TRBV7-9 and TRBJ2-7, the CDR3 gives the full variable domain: DTGVSQNPRHKITKRGQNVTFRCDPISEHNRLYWYRQTLGQGPEFLTYFQNEAQLEKSRLLSDRFSAERPKGSFSTLEIQRTEQGDSAMYLCASSSNIYEQYFGPGTRLTVT.

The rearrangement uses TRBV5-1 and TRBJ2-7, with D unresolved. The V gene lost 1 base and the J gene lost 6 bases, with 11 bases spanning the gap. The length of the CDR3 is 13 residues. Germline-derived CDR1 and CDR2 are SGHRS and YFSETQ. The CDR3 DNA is TGCGCCAGCAGCTTGAGGCAGCCTTCCGAGCAGTACTTC. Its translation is CASSLRQPSEQYF.

This CDR3 reads CASRTQGAGRNEQFF. Written as DNA, the CDR3 is TGTGCCAGCAGGACACAGGGGGCGGGTAGGAATGAGCAGTTCTTC. The chain uses TRBV6-5 and TRBJ2-1; 9 nucleotides match TRBD1. The CDR3 consists of 15 residues. The germline V gene has CDR1 MNHEY and CDR2 SVGAGI. J lost 7 bases, V lost 6 bases, and 10 bases had no gene match.

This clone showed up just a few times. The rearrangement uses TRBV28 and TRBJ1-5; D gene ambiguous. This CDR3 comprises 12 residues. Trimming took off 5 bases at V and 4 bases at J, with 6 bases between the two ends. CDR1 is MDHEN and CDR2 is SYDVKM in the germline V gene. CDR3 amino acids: CASSDLNQPQHF. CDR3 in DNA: TGTGCCAGCAGTGACCTTAATCAGCCCCAGCATTTT.

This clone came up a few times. The CDR3 region has the DNA TGTGCCAGCAGCCCTGGGTGGACCCACTACGAGCAGTACTTC. Amino acids: CASSPGWTHYEQYF. V is TRBV5-6 and J is TRBJ2-7; D gene unclear. Germline CDR1 SGHDT, CDR2 YYEEEE. V was shortened by 4 bases and J by 3 bases, with 14 bases between the two germline ends. The CDR3 totals 14 residues.

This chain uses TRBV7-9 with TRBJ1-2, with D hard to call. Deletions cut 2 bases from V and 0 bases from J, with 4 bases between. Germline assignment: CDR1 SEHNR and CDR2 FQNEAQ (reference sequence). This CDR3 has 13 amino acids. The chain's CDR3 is CASSLLSNYGYTF. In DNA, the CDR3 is TGTGCCAGCAGCTTATTGTCTAACTATGGCTACACCTTC.

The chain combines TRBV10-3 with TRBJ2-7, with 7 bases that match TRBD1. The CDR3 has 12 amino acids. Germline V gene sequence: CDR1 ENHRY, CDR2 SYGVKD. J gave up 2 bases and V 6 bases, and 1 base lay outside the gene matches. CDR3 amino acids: CAISDRAYEQYF. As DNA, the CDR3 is TGTGCCATCAGCGACAGGGCCTACGAGCAGTACTTC.

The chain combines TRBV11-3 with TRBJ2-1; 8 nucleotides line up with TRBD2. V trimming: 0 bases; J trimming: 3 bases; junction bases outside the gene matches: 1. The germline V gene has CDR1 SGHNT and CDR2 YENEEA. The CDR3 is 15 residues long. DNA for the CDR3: TGTGCCAGCAGCTTAGAAGCGGGAGACTACAATGAGCAGTTCTTC. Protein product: CASSLEAGDYNEQFF.

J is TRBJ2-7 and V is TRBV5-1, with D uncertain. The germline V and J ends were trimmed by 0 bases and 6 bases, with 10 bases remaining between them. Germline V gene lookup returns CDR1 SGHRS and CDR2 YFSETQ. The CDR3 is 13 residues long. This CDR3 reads CASSLGSEVEQYF. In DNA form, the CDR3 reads TGCGCCAGCAGCTTGGGCTCGGAAGTCGAGCAGTACTTC.

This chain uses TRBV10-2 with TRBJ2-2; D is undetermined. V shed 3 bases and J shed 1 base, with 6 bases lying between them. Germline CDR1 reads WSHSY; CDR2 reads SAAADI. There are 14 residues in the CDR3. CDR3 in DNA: TGCGCCAGCAGTGATCCGGGGAACACCGGGGAGCTGTTTTTT. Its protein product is CASSDPGNTGELFF.

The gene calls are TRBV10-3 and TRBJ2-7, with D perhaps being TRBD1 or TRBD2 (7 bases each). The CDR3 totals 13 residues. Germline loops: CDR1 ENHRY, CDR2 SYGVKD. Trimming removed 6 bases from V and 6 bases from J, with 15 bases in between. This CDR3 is CAIRETGRVEQYF. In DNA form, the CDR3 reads TGTGCCATCAGGGAGACAGGGAGGGTCGAGCAGTACTTC.

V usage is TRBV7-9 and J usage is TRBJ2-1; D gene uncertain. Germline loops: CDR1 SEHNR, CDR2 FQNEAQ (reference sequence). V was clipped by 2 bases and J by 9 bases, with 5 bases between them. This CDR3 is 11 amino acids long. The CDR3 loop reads CASSLQGEQFF. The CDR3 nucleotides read TGTGCCAGCAGCTTACAAGGTGAGCAGTTCTTC.

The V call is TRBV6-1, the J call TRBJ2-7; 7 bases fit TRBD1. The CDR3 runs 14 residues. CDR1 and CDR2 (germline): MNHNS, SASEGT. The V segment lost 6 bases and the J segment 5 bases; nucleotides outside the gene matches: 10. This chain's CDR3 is CASRPTGMKDEQYF. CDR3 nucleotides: TGTGCCAGCAGACCGACAGGGATGAAGGACGAGCAGTACTTC.

This CDR3 is CASSLDVNTEAFF. Here the CDR3 DNA reads TGTGCCAGCTCACTCGATGTGAACACTGAAGCTTTCTTT. The J gene is TRBJ1-1, the V gene TRBV18; D gene unclear. Germline V gene lookup returns CDR1 KGHSH and CDR2 LQKENI. V was cut by 4 bases and J by 0 bases, with 6 bases left in between. This CDR3 has 13 residues.

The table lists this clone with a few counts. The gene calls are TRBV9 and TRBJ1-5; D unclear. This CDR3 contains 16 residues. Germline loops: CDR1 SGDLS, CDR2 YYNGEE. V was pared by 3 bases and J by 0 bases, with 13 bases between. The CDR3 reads CASSATPENSNQPQHF. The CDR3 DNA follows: TGTGCCAGCAGCGCTACGCCAGAGAATAGCAATCAGCCCCAGCATTTT.

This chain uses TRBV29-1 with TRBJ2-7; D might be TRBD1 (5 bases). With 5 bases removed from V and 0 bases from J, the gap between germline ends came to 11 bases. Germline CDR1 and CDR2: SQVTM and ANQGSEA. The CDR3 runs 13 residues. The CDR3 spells CSVLRQHSYEQYF. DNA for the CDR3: TGCAGCGTTCTTCGACAGCACTCCTACGAGCAGTACTTC.

The CDR3 DNA sequence: TGTGCCAGCACGTGGGCAGGAGGCCAATATGGCTACACCTTC. Encoded protein: CASTWAGGQYGYTF. The chain recombines TRBV28 with TRBJ1-2; D unclear. Trimming shortened V by 7 bases and J by 5 bases, and 17 bases separated the two germline ends. Germline V CDR1 and CDR2: MDHEN, SYDVKM. The CDR3 sequence is 14 residues long.

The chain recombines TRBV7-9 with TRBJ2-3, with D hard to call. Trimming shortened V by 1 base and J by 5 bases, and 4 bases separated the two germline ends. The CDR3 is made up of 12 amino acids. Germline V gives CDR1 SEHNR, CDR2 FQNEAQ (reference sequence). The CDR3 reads CASSLDVDTQYF. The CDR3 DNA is TGTGCCAGCAGCTTAGACGTAGATACGCAGTATTTT.

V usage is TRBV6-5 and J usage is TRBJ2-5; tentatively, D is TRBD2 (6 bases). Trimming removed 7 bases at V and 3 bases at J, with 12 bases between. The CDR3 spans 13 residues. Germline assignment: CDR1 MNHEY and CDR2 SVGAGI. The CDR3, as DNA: TGTGCCAGCAATATAGGAGGGGAAGAGACCCAGTACTTC. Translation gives CASNIGGEETQYF.

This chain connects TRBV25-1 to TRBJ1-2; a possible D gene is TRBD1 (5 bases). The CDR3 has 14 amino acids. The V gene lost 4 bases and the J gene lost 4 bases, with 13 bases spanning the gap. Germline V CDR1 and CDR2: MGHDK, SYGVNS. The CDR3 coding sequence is TGTGCCAGCAGTGTTGGGGCAGATCTCTATGGCTACACCTTC. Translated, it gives CASSVGADLYGYTF.

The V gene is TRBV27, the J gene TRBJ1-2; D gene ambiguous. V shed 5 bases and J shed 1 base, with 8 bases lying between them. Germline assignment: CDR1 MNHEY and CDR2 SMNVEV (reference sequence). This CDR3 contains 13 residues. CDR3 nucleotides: TGTGCCAGCAGTCGGAGCCTTAACTATGGCTACACCTTC. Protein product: CASSRSLNYGYTF.

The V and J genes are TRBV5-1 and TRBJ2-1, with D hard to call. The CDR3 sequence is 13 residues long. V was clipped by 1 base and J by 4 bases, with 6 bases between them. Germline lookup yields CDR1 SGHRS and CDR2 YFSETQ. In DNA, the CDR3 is TGCGCCAGCAGCTTGAGGGAATACAATGAGCAGTTCTTC. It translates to CASSLREYNEQFF.

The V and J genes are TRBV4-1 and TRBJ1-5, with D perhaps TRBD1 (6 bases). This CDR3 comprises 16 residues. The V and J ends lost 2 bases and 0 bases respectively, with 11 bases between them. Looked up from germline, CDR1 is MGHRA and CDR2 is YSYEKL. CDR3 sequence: CASSQRRGNSNQPQHF. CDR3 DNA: TGCGCCAGCAGCCAAAGGAGGGGGAATAGCAATCAGCCCCAGCATTTT.

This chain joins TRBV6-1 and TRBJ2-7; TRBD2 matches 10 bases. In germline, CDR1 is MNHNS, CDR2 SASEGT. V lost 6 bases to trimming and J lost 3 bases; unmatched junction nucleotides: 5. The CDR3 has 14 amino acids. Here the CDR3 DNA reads TGTGCCAGCAGGACTAGCGGGCCTCGCTACGAGCAGTACTTC. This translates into CASRTSGPRYEQYF.

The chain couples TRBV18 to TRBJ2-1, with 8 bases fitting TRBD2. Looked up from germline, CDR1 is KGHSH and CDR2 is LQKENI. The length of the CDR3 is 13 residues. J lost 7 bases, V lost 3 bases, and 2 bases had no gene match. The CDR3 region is CASSPGLGNEQFF. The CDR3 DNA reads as TGTGCCAGCTCACCGGGACTAGGGAATGAGCAGTTCTTC. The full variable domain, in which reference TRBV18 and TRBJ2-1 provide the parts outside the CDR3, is NAGVMQNPRHLVRRRGQEARLRCSPMKGHSHVYWYRQLPEEGLKFMVYLQKENIIDESGMPKERFSAEFPKEGPSILRIQQVVRGDSAAYFCASSPGLGNEQFFGPGTRLTVL.

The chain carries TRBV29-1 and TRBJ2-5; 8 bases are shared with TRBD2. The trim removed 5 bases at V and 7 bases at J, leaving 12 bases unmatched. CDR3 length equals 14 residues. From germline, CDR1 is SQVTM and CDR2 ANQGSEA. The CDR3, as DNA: TGCAGCGTTTCGAGCGGGAGCACCCAGGGGACCCAGTACTTC. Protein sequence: CSVSSGSTQGTQYF. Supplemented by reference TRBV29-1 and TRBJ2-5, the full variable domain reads SAVISQKPSRDICQRGTSLTIQCQVDSQVTMMFWYRQQPGQSLTLIATANQGSEATYESGFVIDKFPISRPNLTFSTLTVSNMSPEDSSIYLCSVSSGSTQGTQYFGPGTRLLVL.